This T cell receptor beta chain was captured in a study of Graves' ophthalmopathy and Graves' hyperthyroidism. The overall study: Peripheral blood was collected at initial diagnosis, before any treatment. Study observations and caveats: Blood contained most expanded thyroid clonotypes exceeding 0.001 frequency.

This clonotype was observed at least ten times. What it binds is not known. Trimming removed 3 bases from V and 0 bases from J, with 9 bases in between. CDR3 length: 14 amino acids. Germline lookup yields CDR1 DFQATT and CDR2 SNEGSKA (reference sequence). Pregnant or lactating patients and those with other autoimmune diseases or uncontrolled infections were excluded. Establishment of the diagnosis relied upon clinical symptoms, serum thyroxine, TRAb, thyroid ultrasound and orbital computed tomography. For repertoire sequencing, the TCR beta CDR3 regions were amplified from RNA transcripts. Scientists carried out first-round RT-PCR using HTBI primers and then a second-round multiplex PCR. In TCRdb, the multiplex PCR reads were re-called with MiXCR into one record per CDR3 protein. The sample has tens of thousands of distinct CDR3 sequences; 52% are singletons.

The chain couples TRBV20-1 to TRBJ1-5, with a possible D match to TRBD1 (5 bases). The TCR originated in an adult man with Graves' ophthalmopathy. The sequencing sample was made of peripheral blood. CDR3: CSARWGYSNQPQHF. CDR3 sequence (DNA): TGCAGTGCTAGGTGGGGGTATAGCAATCAGCCCCAGCATTTT.